This T cell receptor beta chain appears in the sequencing data of a study of T cell repertoires in cytomegalovirus infection. In this sample, this clonotype turned up a few times. Antigen: not known. CDR3 size: 16 residues. V was pared by 7 bases and J by 3 bases, with 18 bases between. The germline V gene has CDR1 MNHNS and CDR2 SASEGT. Study-wide findings and caveats: HLA-C-restricted CMV clonotypes gave the most frequent clonotype in two of eight donors.

One entry per CDR3 protein results from TCRdb running MiXCR on the reads. The sample has some 450,000 distinct CDR3 sequences; 31% are singletons. The sequencing sample was made of PBMCs. The clonotype originates from a human donor in good health (CMV status not recorded). Some clones in this sample may be carry-over from other donors' samples. The J gene is TRBJ2-2, the V gene TRBV6-1, with D maybe TRBD1 (6 bases). In DNA, the CDR3 is TGTGCCAGCACCCCCCAGGGGCAACGTTACACCGGGGAGCTGTTTTTT. Translating it yields CASTPQGQRYTGELFF.